The TCR beta chain under discussion was sequenced for a study of cytomegalovirus exposure and HLA in healthy donors. Study-wide background: The roughly 130 validation repertoires used the same platform as the 550 to 800 first-cohort repertoires (as reported by a later analysis).

Some clones are missing from TCRdb's copy, which holds only in-frame ones; the method was immunoSEQ multiplex PCR. The repertoire holds roughly 200,000 clones, with more than 75% as singletons. The CDR3 covers 15 residues. The germline CDR1 and CDR2 sequences are SGHRS and YFSETQ. Trimming at V came to 7 bases and at J to 1 base, leaving 5 bases not matched to a gene. Sequenced material: PBMCs. The receptor was derived from a man younger than 45 in good health and CMV-seropositive. The rearrangement joins TRBV5-1 to TRBJ2-1, with 10 bases matching TRBD1. CDR3 sequence reads: CASGRTGGSYNEQFF. CDR3 in DNA: TGCGCCAGCGGCAGGACAGGGGGTTCCTACAATGAGCAGTTCTTC.